Shown below are 32 T cell receptor beta chains from a single sample sequenced in a study of CD8+ T cells in alopecia areata (dated by TCRdb to the late 2010s). Sample time point, as interpreted from the label and publication: baseline before oral tofacitinib. The library was generated by the immunoSEQ multiplex PCR assay. RNA was extracted from all samples and reverse transcribed into cDNA as template for TCR sequencing. As stored in TCRdb, this immuneACCESS dataset retains in-frame rearrangements with V and J assigned. A fraction of the clones does not appear; measured against another copy, unresolved V genes explain less than half of the discrepancy, and the remainder lacks a known reason. In this sample the table shows 220,000 or so clones, 50% to 65% of which occur a single time. The ten largest clones capture approximately 0.45% of the sample. The input for sequencing was CD4+ T cells sorted from blood, taken at week 0. Source of these receptors: a human donor with alopecia areata.

This clone appeared a few times. This sequence joins TRBV4-1 and TRBJ1-1; no clear D. The CDR3 is made up of 15 amino acids. The germline gives CDR1 MGHRA, CDR2 YSYEKL. V was trimmed by 1 base and J by 5 bases, leaving 14 bases between them. DNA for the CDR3: TGCGCCAGCAGCCAAGGGCGTTCCTTTTCGACTGAAGCTTTCTTT. Protein product: CASSQGRSFSTEAFF.

This chain uses TRBV11-2 with TRBJ2-1; the D call may be TRBD1 or TRBD2 (6 bases each). V shed 6 bases and J shed 6 bases, with 18 bases lying between them. Germline-derived CDR1 and CDR2 are SGHAT and FQNNGV. CDR3 length: 15 amino acids. CDR3 loop: CASRDRGAGANEQFF. The CDR3 DNA sequence: TGTGCCAGCAGGGATAGGGGGGCCGGGGCCAATGAGCAGTTCTTC.

The chain has TRBV29-1 and TRBJ1-1; TRBD1 agrees at 7 bases. V lost 6 bases to trimming and J lost 0 bases; unmatched junction nucleotides: 4. CDR3 length: 13 residues. Per germline, CDR1 SQVTM and CDR2 ANQGSEA. The CDR3 DNA reads TGCAGCGTCGCCACAGGGGTGAACACTGAAGCTTTCTTT. Translated, it gives CSVATGVNTEAFF.

V usage is TRBV18 and J usage is TRBJ2-2, with no clear D. This CDR3 is built from 15 residues. The germline V and J ends were trimmed by 0 bases and 5 bases, with 10 bases remaining between them. Per the germline V gene, CDR1 is KGHSH and CDR2 is LQKENI. The CDR3, as DNA: TGTGCCAGCTCACCACCGATAGTCGGGACCGGGGAGCTGTTTTTT. This codes for CASSPPIVGTGELFF.

V and J are TRBV2 and TRBJ2-1; 11 bases match TRBD2. The V gene's germline CDR1 is SNHLY and CDR2 FYNNEI. Trimming cost V 5 bases and J 10 bases; bases outside gene matches: 13. This CDR3 region has 16 residues. CDR3 sequence (DNA): TGTGCCAGCAGTACCCTGGGTAGCGGGGGGGTATCGGAGCAGTTCTTC. This codes for CASSTLGSGGVSEQFF. Drawing the rest from reference TRBV2 and TRBJ2-1, the complete variable domain is EPEVTQTPSHQVTQMGQEVILRCVPISNHLYFYWYRQILGQKVEFLVSFYNNEISEKSEIFDDQFSVERPDGSNFTLKIRSTKLEDSAMYFCASSTLGSGGVSEQFFGPGTRLTVL.

V and J are TRBV9 and TRBJ1-1, with TRBD1 as a possible D gene (5 bases). The V gene lost 0 bases and the J gene lost 0 bases, with 24 bases spanning the gap. Per the germline V gene, CDR1 is SGDLS and CDR2 is YYNGEE. The CDR3 runs 20 residues. The CDR3 is CASSVESGLGRAAMNTEAFF. The CDR3 nucleotides are TGTGCCAGCAGCGTAGAATCGGGACTGGGCAGGGCGGCCATGAACACTGAAGCTTTCTTT.

The J gene is TRBJ1-1, the V gene TRBV29-1, with a possible D match to TRBD1 (5 bases). With 8 bases removed from V and 5 bases from J, the gap between germline ends came to 15 bases. This CDR3 spans 12 amino acids. Germline CDR1 is SQVTM and CDR2 is ANQGSEA. The CDR3 bases are TGCAGCCCCACAGGATCGAGTACTGAAGCTTTCTTT. It specifies CSPTGSSTEAFF. Supplemented by reference TRBV29-1 and TRBJ1-1, the full variable domain reads SAVISQKPSRDICQRGTSLTIQCQVDSQVTMMFWYRQQPGQSLTLIATANQGSEATYESGFVIDKFPISRPNLTFSTLTVSNMSPEDSSIYLCSPTGSSTEAFFGQGTRLTVV.

This clone was seen a handful of times. CDR3 amino acids: CASSMRGRADTQYF. The CDR3 coding sequence is TGTGCCAGTAGTATGCGCGGGAGAGCAGATACGCAGTATTTT. The V and J genes are TRBV19 and TRBJ2-3, with 7 positions matching TRBD2. V dropped 3 bases and J dropped 4; count of bases not matched to a gene: 4. The germline CDR1 and CDR2 sequences are LNHDA and SQIVND (reference sequence). The CDR3 runs 14 residues.

This clone was seen a handful of times. The rearrangement links TRBV29-1 to TRBJ2-7; 9 nucleotides agree with TRBD2. The CDR3 spans 15 residues. The germline gives CDR1 SQVTM, CDR2 ANQGSEA. The V gene end was trimmed by 2 bases and the J gene end by 0 bases; junction bases not matched to a gene: 5. The CDR3: CSVEFAGGNSYEQYF. Written as DNA, the CDR3 is TGCAGCGTTGAATTTGCGGGAGGGAACTCCTACGAGCAGTACTTC.

The rearrangement uses TRBV7-2 and TRBJ2-7; 7 bases map to TRBD1. Unmatched junction bases numbered 7, after V lost 5 bases and J lost 3 bases. CDR3 length equals 14 residues. Germline V gene sequence: CDR1 SGHTA, CDR2 FQGNSA. CDR3 DNA: TGTGCCAGCAGCCTTAAGACAGGGATCTACGAGCAGTACTTC. Amino acids: CASSLKTGIYEQYF.

The chain carries TRBV5-4 and TRBJ2-1; D is unresolved. The CDR3 runs 12 residues. CDR1 and CDR2 (germline): SGHNT, YYREEE (reference sequence). Trimming removed 3 bases at V and 7 bases at J, with 8 bases between. The CDR3 bases are TGTGCCAGCAGCTCGGCTCGTAATGAGCAGTTCTTC. It is translated as CASSSARNEQFF. Full variable domain (rest looked up from reference TRBV5-4 and TRBJ2-1): ETGVTQSPTHLIKTRGQQVTLRCSSQSGHNTVSWYQQALGQGPQFIFQYYREEENGRGNFPPRFSGLQFPNYSSELNVNALELDDSALYLCASSSARNEQFFGPGTRLTVL.

The rearrangement links TRBV6-5 to TRBJ1-5, with D hard to call. The V and J ends lost 6 bases and 2 bases respectively, with 8 bases between them. Germline CDR1 is MNHEY and CDR2 is SVGAGI. The CDR3 runs 13 residues. The CDR3 DNA follows: TGTGCCAGCAGCATAGTCGGCAATCAGCCCCAGCATTTT. This encodes CASSIVGNQPQHF.

The rearrangement joins TRBV30 to TRBJ2-5; 7 bases line up with TRBD2. V trimming: 2 bases; J trimming: 4 bases; junction bases outside the gene matches: 7. This CDR3 is 14 amino acids long. The germline gives CDR1 GTSNPN, CDR2 SVGIG (reference sequence). The CDR3 region has the DNA TGTGCCTGGAGTCGAGAGGGAGGGCGAGAGACCCAGTACTTC. This codes for CAWSREGGRETQYF. The full variable domain, its missing parts supplied by reference TRBV30 and TRBJ2-5, is SQTIHQWPATLVQPVGSPLSLECTVEGTSNPNLYWYRQAAGRGLQLLFYSVGIGQISSEVPQNLSASRPQDRQFILSSKKLLLSDSGFYLCAWSREGGRETQYFGPGTRLLVL.

The V and J genes are TRBV25-1 and TRBJ2-1; weak D call: TRBD2 (6 bases). Per the germline V gene, CDR1 is MGHDK and CDR2 is SYGVNS. This CDR3 has 13 amino acids. The germline V and J ends were trimmed by 4 bases and 15 bases, with 19 bases remaining between them. The CDR3 nucleotides read TGTGCCAGCAGTGGGGTAACTAGCCCTAGGCTGTTCTTC. Protein: CASSGVTSPRLFF.

In this sample, this clone turned up once. The chain employs TRBV5-1 and TRBJ2-5; 7 bases match TRBD1. The germline CDR1 and CDR2 sequences are SGHRS and YFSETQ. The junction had 2 bases not matched to a gene; V was cut back by 3 bases and J by 0 bases. The CDR3 is 14 residues long. The CDR3 DNA sequence: TGCGCCAGCAGCTACAGGGGCCACCAAGAGACCCAGTACTTC. It encodes CASSYRGHQETQYF.

The sample holds a few counts of this clone. This chain joins TRBV27 and TRBJ1-5; D possibly corresponds to TRBD1 (5 bases). The CDR3 has 13 amino acids. Trimming cost V 6 bases and J 5 bases, with 11 bases left between them. Per germline, CDR1 MNHEY and CDR2 SMNVEV (reference sequence). CDR3 DNA: TGTGCCAGCAGGGTCACGGGACATCAGCCCCAGCATTTT. Its translation: CASRVTGHQPQHF.

The CDR3 here is CAWSGTGRLGGYTF. DNA for the CDR3: TGTGCCTGGAGTGGGACAGGGAGGTTAGGTGGCTACACCTTC. The rearrangement joins TRBV30 to TRBJ1-2, with 8 bases lining up with TRBD1. Germline CDR1 GTSNPN, CDR2 SVGIG (reference sequence). The CDR3 is 14 amino acids. V shed 1 base and J 7 bases; nucleotides not matched to a gene: 8.

The CDR3, as DNA: TGCGCCAGCAGGGGGACCTCCTACGAGCAGTACTTC. It translates to CASRGTSYEQYF. The V and J genes are TRBV5-1 and TRBJ2-7; D possibly uses TRBD1 or TRBD2 (5 bases each). Deletions cut 5 bases from V and 0 bases from J, with 6 bases between. This CDR3 is 12 amino acids long. CDR1 is SGHRS, CDR2 YFSETQ, per germline. Complete variable domain (other parts from reference TRBV5-1 and TRBJ2-7): KAGVTQTPRYLIKTRGQQVTLSCSPISGHRSVSWYQQTPGQGLQFLFEYFSETQRNKGNFPGRFSGRQFSNSRSEMNVSTLELGDSALYLCASRGTSYEQYFGPGTRLTVT.

V usage is TRBV10-3 and J usage is TRBJ2-7; D is uncertain. CDR3 length equals 13 residues. The V and J ends lost 8 bases and 0 bases respectively, with 11 bases between them. Germline-derived CDR1 and CDR2 are ENHRY and SYGVKD. In DNA form, the CDR3 reads TGTGCCATCTCACCTTCGGACTCCTACGAGCAGTACTTC. It is translated as CAISPSDSYEQYF.

The chain employs TRBV19 and TRBJ1-1; TRBD1 might be the D (5 bases). Between the trimmed V and J ends, which lost 7 bases and 7 bases, there was a span of 22 bases. The germline CDR1 and CDR2 sequences are LNHDA and SQIVND (reference sequence). The CDR3 has 15 residues. The CDR3 region has the DNA TGTGCCAGTACTCTAGGCCCCGGGACGACCGGTGAAGCTTTCTTT. Translation gives CASTLGPGTTGEAFF. Filled out from reference TRBV19 and TRBJ1-1, the complete variable domain reads DGGITQSPKYLFRKEGQNVTLSCEQNLNHDAMYWYRQDPGQGLRLIYYSQIVNDFQKGDIAEGYSVSREKKESFPLTVTSAQKNPTAFYLCASTLGPGTTGEAFFGQGTRLTVV.

This clone was found a few times. This chain uses TRBV7-9 with TRBJ2-2, with D unclear. The V gene's germline CDR1 is SEHNR and CDR2 FQNEAQ (reference sequence). The CDR3 sequence is 15 residues long. V was cut by 7 bases and J by 6 bases, with 18 bases left in between. In DNA, the CDR3 is TGTGCCAGCATCCCCCGTGGGGTGGCCGCCGGGGAGCTGTTTTTT. Translated, it gives CASIPRGVAAGELFF.

This rearrangement joins TRBV28 to TRBJ1-1, with a tentative D call TRBD1 (6 bases). Germline CDR1 MDHEN, CDR2 SYDVKM. The CDR3 totals 13 residues. The V end lost 6 bases, the J end lost 1 base, and 9 bases lay between the germline ends. CDR3 protein: CASRTTGNTEAFF. CDR3 nucleotides: TGTGCCAGCAGAACGACAGGGAACACTGAAGCTTTCTTT.

This chain joins TRBV6-5 and TRBJ2-3; D is tentatively TRBD1 or TRBD2 (5 bases each). Trimming shortened V by 6 bases and J by 3 bases, and 13 bases separated the two germline ends. Germline-derived CDR1 and CDR2 are MNHEY and SVGAGI. The CDR3 totals 14 residues. The CDR3 reads CASSRGVYTDTQYF. The CDR3 bases are TGTGCCAGCAGCCGAGGGGTTTATACAGATACGCAGTATTTT.

To note about this clone: Other nucleotide sequences from this sample produce the same CDR3. The gene calls are TRBV29-1 and TRBJ2-3; D is undetermined. This CDR3 spans 12 amino acids. Germline V CDR1 and CDR2: SQVTM, ANQGSEA. The ends were cut back, 3 bases at V and 0 bases at J, with 4 bases in the middle. CDR3 nucleotide sequence: TGCAGCGTTGATAGTAGCACAGATACGCAGTATTTT. Translating it yields CSVDSSTDTQYF.

The genes are TRBV29-1 and TRBJ2-1; 14 bases are a match to TRBD2. CDR3 length equals 15 residues. Germline V gene lookup returns CDR1 SQVTM and CDR2 ANQGSEA. The J segment lost 7 bases and the V segment lost 4 bases, leaving 6 bases of the junction unmatched. For the CDR3, the DNA is TGCAGCGTTGGGGGAGGGACTAGCGGGAGTAATGAGCAGTTCTTC. Translation: CSVGGGTSGSNEQFF.

The rearrangement uses TRBV9 and TRBJ2-1; 13 positions match TRBD2. Unmatched junction bases numbered 7, after V lost 0 bases and J lost 7 bases. CDR1 and CDR2 from the germline V gene are SGDLS and YYNGEE. The CDR3 is 17 residues long. The CDR3 nucleotides are TGTGCCAGCAGCGTAGCACTAGCGGGAGGGGTCGGGAATGAGCAGTTCTTC. Its translation: CASSVALAGGVGNEQFF. The complete variable domain, with remaining parts taken from reference TRBV9 and TRBJ2-1, reads DSGVTQTPKHLITATGQRVTLRCSPRSGDLSVYWYQQSLDQGLQFLIQYYNGEERAKGNILERFSAQQFPDLHSELNLSSLELGDSALYFCASSVALAGGVGNEQFFGPGTRLTVL.

V gene TRBV10-2 combines with J gene TRBJ2-7; D possibly uses TRBD1 or TRBD2 (5 bases each). Between the trimmed V and J ends, which lost 4 bases and 7 bases, there was a span of 26 bases. In germline, CDR1 is WSHSY, CDR2 SAAADI. The CDR3 has 17 residues. This CDR3 is CASSGHLGGVEGQEQYF. The CDR3 coding sequence is TGCGCCAGCAGTGGGCATCTGGGTGGAGTTGAGGGGCAGGAGCAGTACTTC.

This chain's CDR3 is CASSQPAGADYGYTF. The CDR3 bases are TGCGCCAGCAGCCAACCCGCCGGGGCTGACTATGGCTACACCTTC. This rearrangement joins TRBV4-1 to TRBJ1-2; D is perhaps TRBD1 (5 bases). CDR1 is MGHRA and CDR2 is YSYEKL in the germline V gene. The CDR3 consists of 15 residues. The V end was cut by 2 bases, the J end by 3 bases, with 13 bases between.

The chain has TRBV29-1 and TRBJ1-1; D is perhaps TRBD1 (6 bases). V was trimmed by 7 bases and J by 5 bases, leaving 14 bases between them. Germline V gives CDR1 SQVTM, CDR2 ANQGSEA. The CDR3 consists of 12 residues. Written as DNA, the CDR3 is TGCAGCGCCAACAGGGAGGCAACTGAAGCTTTCTTT. Amino acids: CSANREATEAFF.

This clone was picked up a small number of times. The chain couples TRBV6-6 to TRBJ2-5; 14 nucleotides match TRBD2. Per germline, CDR1 MNHNY and CDR2 SVGAGI (reference sequence). With 7 bases clipped from V and 5 bases from J, the junction kept 6 bases outside the gene matches. The CDR3 has 15 amino acids. CDR3 DNA sequence: TGTGCCAGCACCCTGGGACTAGCGGGAGTGGAGACCCAGTACTTC. It yields the protein CASTLGLAGVETQYF.

The chain is built from TRBV6-1 and TRBJ2-7; no reliable D call. The germline V gene encodes CDR1 MNHNS and CDR2 SASEGT. Trimming removed 10 bases at V and 1 base at J, with 14 bases between. The CDR3 totals 13 residues. The CDR3 bases are TGTGCCACGGTTAAGGGTGGATCCTACGAGCAGTACTTC. Its protein product is CATVKGGSYEQYF.

V gene TRBV6-6 combines with J gene TRBJ2-7; D gene ambiguous. V was clipped by 10 bases and J by 2 bases, with 21 bases between them. CDR3 length: 15 residues. Germline CDR1 is MNHNY and CDR2 is SVGAGI (reference sequence). The CDR3 DNA is TGTGCCATCTGGCCAGGTTGGACGTCAACCTACGAGCAGTACTTC. Encoded protein: CAIWPGWTSTYEQYF.